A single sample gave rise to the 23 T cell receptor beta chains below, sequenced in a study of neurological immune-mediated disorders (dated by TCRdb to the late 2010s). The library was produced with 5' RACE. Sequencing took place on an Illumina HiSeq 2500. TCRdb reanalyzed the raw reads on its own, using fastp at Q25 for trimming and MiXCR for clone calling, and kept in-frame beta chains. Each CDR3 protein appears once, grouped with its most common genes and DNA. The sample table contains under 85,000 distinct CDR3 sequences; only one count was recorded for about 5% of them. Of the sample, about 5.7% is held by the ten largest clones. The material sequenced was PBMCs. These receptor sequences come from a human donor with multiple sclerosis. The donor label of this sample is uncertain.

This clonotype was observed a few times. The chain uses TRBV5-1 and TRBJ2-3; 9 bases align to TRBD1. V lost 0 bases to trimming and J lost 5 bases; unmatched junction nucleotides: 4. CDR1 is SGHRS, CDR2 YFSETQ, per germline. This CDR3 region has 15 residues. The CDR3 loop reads CASSLGYRGRDTQYF. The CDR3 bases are TGCGCCAGCAGCTTGGGGTACAGGGGGCGAGATACGCAGTATTTT. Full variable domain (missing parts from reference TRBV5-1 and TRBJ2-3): KAGVTQTPRYLIKTRGQQVTLSCSPISGHRSVSWYQQTPGQGLQFLFEYFSETQRNKGNFPGRFSGRQFSNSRSEMNVSTLELGDSALYLCASSLGYRGRDTQYFGPGTRLTVL.

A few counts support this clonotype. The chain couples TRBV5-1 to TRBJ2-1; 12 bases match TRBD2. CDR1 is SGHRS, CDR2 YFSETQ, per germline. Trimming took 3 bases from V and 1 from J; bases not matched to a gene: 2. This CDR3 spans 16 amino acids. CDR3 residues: CASSSSGGGSYNEQFF. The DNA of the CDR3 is TGCGCCAGCAGCTCTAGCGGGGGGGGATCCTACAATGAGCAGTTCTTC.

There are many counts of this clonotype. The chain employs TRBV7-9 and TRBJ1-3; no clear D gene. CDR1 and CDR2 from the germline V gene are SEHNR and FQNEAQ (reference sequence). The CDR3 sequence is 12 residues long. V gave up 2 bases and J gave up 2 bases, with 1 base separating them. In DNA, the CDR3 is TGTGCCAGCAGCTTAACTGGAAACACCATATATTTT. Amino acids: CASSLTGNTIYF.

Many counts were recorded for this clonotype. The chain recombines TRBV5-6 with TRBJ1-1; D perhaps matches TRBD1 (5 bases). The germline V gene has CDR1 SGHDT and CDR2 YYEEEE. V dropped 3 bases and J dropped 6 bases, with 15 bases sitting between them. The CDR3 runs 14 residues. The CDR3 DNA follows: TGTGCCAGCAGCTGGGGCGTTCCGGGAGCTGAAGCTTTCTTT. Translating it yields CASSWGVPGAEAFF.

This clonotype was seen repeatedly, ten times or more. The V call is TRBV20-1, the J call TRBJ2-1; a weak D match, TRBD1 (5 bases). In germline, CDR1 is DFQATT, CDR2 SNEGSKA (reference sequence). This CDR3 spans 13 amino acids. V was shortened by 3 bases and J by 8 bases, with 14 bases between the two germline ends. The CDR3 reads CSARFAGIHEQFF. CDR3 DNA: TGCAGTGCTAGGTTTGCAGGGATCCATGAGCAGTTCTTC.

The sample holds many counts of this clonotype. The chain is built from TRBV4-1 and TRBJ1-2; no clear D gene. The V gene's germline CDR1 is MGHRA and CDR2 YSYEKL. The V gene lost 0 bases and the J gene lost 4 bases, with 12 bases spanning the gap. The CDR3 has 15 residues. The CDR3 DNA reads TGCGCCAGCAGCCAAGATGGCGGGATGGGCTATGGCTACACCTTC. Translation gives CASSQDGGMGYGYTF.

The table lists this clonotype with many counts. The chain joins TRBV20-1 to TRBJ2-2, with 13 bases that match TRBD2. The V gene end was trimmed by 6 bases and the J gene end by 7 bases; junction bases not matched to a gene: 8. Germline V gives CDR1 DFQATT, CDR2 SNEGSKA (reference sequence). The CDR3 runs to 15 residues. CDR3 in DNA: TGCAGTGCCACACTAGCGGGGGGGCCCGGCGGGGAGCTGTTTTTT. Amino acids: CSATLAGGPGGELFF.

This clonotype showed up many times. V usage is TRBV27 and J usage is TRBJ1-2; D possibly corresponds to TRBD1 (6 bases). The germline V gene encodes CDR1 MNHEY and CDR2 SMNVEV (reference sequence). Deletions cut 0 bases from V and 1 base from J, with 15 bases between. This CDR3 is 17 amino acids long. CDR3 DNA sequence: TGTGCCAGCAGTTTATCGGCCCCAGGGGTGAATAACTATGGCTACACCTTC. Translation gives CASSLSAPGVNNYGYTF.

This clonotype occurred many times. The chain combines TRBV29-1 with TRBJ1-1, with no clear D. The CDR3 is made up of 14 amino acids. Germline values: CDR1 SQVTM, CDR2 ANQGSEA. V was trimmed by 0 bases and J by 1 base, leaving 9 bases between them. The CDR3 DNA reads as TGCAGCGTTGAAGATATGGGGAAGAACACTGAAGCTTTCTTT. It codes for CSVEDMGKNTEAFF.

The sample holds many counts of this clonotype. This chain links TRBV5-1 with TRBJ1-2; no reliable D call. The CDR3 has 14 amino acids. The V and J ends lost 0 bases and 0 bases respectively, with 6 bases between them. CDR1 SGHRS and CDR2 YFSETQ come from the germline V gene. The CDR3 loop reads CASSLETPNYGYTF. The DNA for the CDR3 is TGCGCCAGCAGCTTGGAGACTCCTAACTATGGCTACACCTTC.

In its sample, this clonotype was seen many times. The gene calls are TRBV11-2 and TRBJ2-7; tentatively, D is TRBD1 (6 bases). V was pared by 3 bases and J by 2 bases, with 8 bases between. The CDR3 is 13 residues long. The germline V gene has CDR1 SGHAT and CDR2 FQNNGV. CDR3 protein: CASSFSGAYEQYF. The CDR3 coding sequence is TGTGCCAGCAGCTTCTCAGGGGCCTACGAGCAGTACTTC.

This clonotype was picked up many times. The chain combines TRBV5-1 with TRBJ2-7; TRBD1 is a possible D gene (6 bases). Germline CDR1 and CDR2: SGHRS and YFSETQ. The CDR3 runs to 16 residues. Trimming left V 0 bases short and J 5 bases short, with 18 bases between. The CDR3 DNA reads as TGCGCCAGCAGCTTGGCCGGCACAGGGAAACGGAACGAGCAGTACTTC. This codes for CASSLAGTGKRNEQYF.

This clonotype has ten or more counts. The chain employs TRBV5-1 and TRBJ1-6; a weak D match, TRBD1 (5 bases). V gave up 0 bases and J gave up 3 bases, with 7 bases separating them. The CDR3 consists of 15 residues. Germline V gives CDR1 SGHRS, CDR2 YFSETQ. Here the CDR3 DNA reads TGCGCCAGCAGCTTGGAGGGGAACTATAATTCACCCCTCCACTTT. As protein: CASSLEGNYNSPLHF.

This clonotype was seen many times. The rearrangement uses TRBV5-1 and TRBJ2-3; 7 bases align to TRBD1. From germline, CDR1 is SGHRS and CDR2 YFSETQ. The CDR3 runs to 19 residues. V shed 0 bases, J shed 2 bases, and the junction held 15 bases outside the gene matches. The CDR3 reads CASSLGRFLQGTTTDTQYF. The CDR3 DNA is TGCGCCAGCAGCTTGGGACGTTTCTTACAGGGGACCACCACAGATACGCAGTATTTT.

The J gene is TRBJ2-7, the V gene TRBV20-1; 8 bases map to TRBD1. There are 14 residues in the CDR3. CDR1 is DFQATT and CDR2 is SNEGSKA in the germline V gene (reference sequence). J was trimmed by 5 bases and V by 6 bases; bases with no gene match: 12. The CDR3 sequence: CSASPGTGLDEQYF. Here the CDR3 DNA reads TGCAGTGCAAGCCCCGGGACAGGTTTGGACGAGCAGTACTTC.

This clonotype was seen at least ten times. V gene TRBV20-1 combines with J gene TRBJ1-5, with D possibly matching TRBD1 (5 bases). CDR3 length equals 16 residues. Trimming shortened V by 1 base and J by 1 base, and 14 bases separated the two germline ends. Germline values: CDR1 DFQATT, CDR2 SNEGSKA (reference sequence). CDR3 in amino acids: CSARAARESSNQPQHF. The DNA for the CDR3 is TGCAGTGCTAGAGCCGCCAGGGAAAGCAGCAATCAGCCCCAGCATTTT.

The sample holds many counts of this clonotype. CDR3 nucleotides: TGCAGTGCTAGAGGCTTTCTCTACAATGAGCAGTTCTTC. This encodes CSARGFLYNEQFF. This rearrangement joins TRBV20-1 to TRBJ2-1, with D unresolved. CDR1 and CDR2 (germline): DFQATT, SNEGSKA (reference sequence). The CDR3 totals 13 residues. V shed 1 base and J shed 3 bases, with 7 bases lying between them.

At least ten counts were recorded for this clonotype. CDR3 nucleotide sequence: TGTGCCACCAGACAGACAGGGGGATCAGATGGCTACACCTTC. Amino acids: CATRQTGGSDGYTF. The chain combines TRBV24-1 with TRBJ1-2; 9 bases are shared with TRBD1. The CDR3 consists of 14 residues. The J segment lost 6 bases and the V segment lost 7 bases, leaving 8 bases of the junction unmatched. CDR1 is KGHDR and CDR2 is SFDVKD in the germline V gene.

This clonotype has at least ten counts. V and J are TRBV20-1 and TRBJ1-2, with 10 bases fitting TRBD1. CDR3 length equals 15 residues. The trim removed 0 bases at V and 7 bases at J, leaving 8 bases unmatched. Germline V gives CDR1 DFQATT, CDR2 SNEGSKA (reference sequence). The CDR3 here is CSARDPGQGIGGYTF. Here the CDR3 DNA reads TGCAGTGCTAGAGATCCGGGACAGGGGATCGGTGGCTACACCTTC.

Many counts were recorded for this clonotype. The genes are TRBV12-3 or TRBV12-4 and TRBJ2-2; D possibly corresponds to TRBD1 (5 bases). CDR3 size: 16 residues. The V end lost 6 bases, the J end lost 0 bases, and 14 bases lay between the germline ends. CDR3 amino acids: CASSRGAATNTGELFF. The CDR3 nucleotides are TGTGCCAGCAGCCGTGGGGCAGCCACGAACACCGGGGAGCTGTTTTTT.

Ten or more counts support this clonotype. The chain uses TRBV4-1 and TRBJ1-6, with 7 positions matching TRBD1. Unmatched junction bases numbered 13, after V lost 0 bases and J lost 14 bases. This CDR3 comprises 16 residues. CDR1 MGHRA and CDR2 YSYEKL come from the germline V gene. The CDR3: CASSQEHGTATLTLHF. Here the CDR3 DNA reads TGCGCCAGCAGCCAAGAACACGGGACAGCCACGTTGACCCTCCACTTT.

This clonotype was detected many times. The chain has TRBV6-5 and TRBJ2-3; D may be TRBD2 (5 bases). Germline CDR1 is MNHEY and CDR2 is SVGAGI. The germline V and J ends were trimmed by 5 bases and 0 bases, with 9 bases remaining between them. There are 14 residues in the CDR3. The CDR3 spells CASSPGESTDTQYF. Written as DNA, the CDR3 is TGTGCCAGCAGTCCCGGGGAGAGCACAGATACGCAGTATTTT.

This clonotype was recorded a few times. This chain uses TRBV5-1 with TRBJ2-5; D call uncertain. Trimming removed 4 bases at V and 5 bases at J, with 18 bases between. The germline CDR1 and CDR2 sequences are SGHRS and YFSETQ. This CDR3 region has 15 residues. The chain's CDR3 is CASSPGGIGRETQYF. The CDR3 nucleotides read TGCGCCAGCAGCCCTGGTGGAATCGGCAGGGAGACCCAGTACTTC.